This record looks at one T cell receptor beta chain sequence and its context. The CDR3 has 13 amino acids. Trimming stripped 5 bases from V and 4 bases from J, with 12 bases between. Germline loops: CDR1 MNHNY, CDR2 SVGAGI (reference sequence). Measured with immunoSEQ multiplex PCR; TCRdb has only the in-frame clones, and not every one. The table lists 45,000 to 60,000 clones, around 93% of them singletons. This entry belongs to a study of T cell changes during pregnancy in multiple sclerosis. The clonotype was recovered from a female donor with multiple sclerosis, enrolled in a pregnancy study. The rearrangement uses TRBV6-6 and TRBJ2-7; D ambiguous. The sample in question was peripheral blood, obtained in the second trimester of pregnancy. CDR3 nucleotides: TGTGCCAGCAGTACTACTTCTTTTTACGAGCAGTACTTC. Protein: CASSTTSFYEQYF.